This TCR beta chain was captured in a study of shared clonotypes between healthy human individuals. The CDR3 contains 15 residues. Germline CDR1 and CDR2: SGHRS and YFSETQ. V was pared by 0 bases and J by 2 bases, with 10 bases between. The table lists this clone with a few counts. The repertoire was sequenced with immunoSEQ multiplex PCR; TCRdb's copy has only in-frame clones and lacks some. The sample carries roughly 500,000 clones, more than 65% recorded once. This sequence originates from a woman aged 40 to 49 in good health. Some clones in this sample may be carry-over from other donors' samples. Sequenced sample: PBMCs. The V and J genes are TRBV5-1 and TRBJ2-3, with D possibly matching TRBD2 (6 bases). The CDR3 DNA sequence: TGCGCCAGCAGCTTGGGGGGGAGGTACACAGATACGCAGTATTTT. Amino acid sequence: CASSLGGRYTDTQYF.